The 30 T cell receptor beta chains below come from one sample, sequenced in a study of cytomegalovirus exposure and HLA in healthy donors. PCR employed 60 Vbeta and 13 Jbeta primers. TCRdb's table, derived via immunoSEQ multiplex PCR, lists solely in-frame clones and lacks some. Among under 150,000 clones, 70% to 80% were seen once, and the ten largest hold 3.4%. Sequencing was performed on PBMCs. These receptors all come from a man aged 25 to 40 in good health and CMV-seronegative.

The V call is TRBV10-3, the J call TRBJ1-2, with D tentatively TRBD1 (6 bases). This CDR3 has 15 amino acids. Trimming removed 3 bases from V and 2 bases from J, with 13 bases in between. Germline CDR1 and CDR2: ENHRY and SYGVKD. The CDR3 nucleotides are TGTGCCATCAGTGAATCAGAAGGGGGAAACTATGGCTACACCTTC. Protein: CAISESEGGNYGYTF.

In its sample, this clone ranks as medium-sized. This chain connects TRBV6-1 to TRBJ2-7; perhaps TRBD2 as D (6 bases). V was shortened by 1 base and J by 3 bases, with 10 bases between the two germline ends. This CDR3 has 14 amino acids. Germline CDR1 MNHNS, CDR2 SASEGT. The CDR3 DNA reads TGTGCCAGCAGTGAAGGGGAAGCGGGCTACGAGCAGTACTTC. Translated, it gives CASSEGEAGYEQYF.

For the CDR3, the DNA is TGTGCCAGCAGCACAAGGGGCCGTGACTACGAGCAGTACTTC. Protein product: CASSTRGRDYEQYF. The V call is TRBV6-1, the J call TRBJ2-7, with D possibly TRBD1 on 5 matching bases. The V gene's germline CDR1 is MNHNS and CDR2 SASEGT. Trimming removed 6 bases at V and 3 bases at J, with 15 bases between. The CDR3 spans 14 residues.

This chain links TRBV11-2 with TRBJ1-6, with D possibly TRBD1 on 5 matching bases. CDR3 length: 17 amino acids. V lost 3 bases to trimming and J lost 1 base, with 13 bases between them. Germline V gene sequence: CDR1 SGHAT, CDR2 FQNNGV. The CDR3 protein is CASSFSGFRSYNSPLHF. In DNA, the CDR3 is TGTGCCAGCAGCTTTTCAGGGTTTCGGTCCTATAATTCACCCCTCCACTTT.

This chain connects TRBV7-9 to TRBJ1-4, with a weak D call TRBD1 (6 bases). The CDR3 runs 15 residues. Deletions cut 6 bases from V and 4 bases from J, with 15 bases between. Germline V lookup: CDR1 SEHNR, CDR2 FQNEAQ (reference sequence). The CDR3 DNA reads as TGTGCCAGCAGTAAAGGGGGAGGGTTTAATGAAAAACTGTTTTTT. Its protein is CASSKGGGFNEKLFF.

Details on this clone: One end of the junction does not line up with germline, which may come from a read error. This chain links TRBV28 with TRBJ1-2; 10 positions agree with TRBD1. Germline lookup yields CDR1 MDHEN and CDR2 SYDVKM. The CDR3 is 16 residues long. The DNA for the CDR3 is TGTGCCAGCAGTCTATGGGGACAGGGGCGGTACTATGGCTACACCTTC. It yields the protein CASSLWGQGRYYGYTF.

CDR3 nucleotide sequence: TGTGCCAGCAATCTTAGCGGGGCCGCCTCCTACGAGCAGTACTTC. This sequence encodes CASNLSGAASYEQYF. The chain carries TRBV27 and TRBJ2-7; 8 positions match TRBD2. V dropped 7 bases and J dropped 0; count of bases not matched to a gene: 8. The CDR3 is 15 amino acids. Looked up from germline, CDR1 is MNHEY and CDR2 is SMNVEV (reference sequence).

The chain uses TRBV6-5 and TRBJ1-1; TRBD1 agrees at 10 bases. V lost 6 bases to trimming and J lost 6 bases; unmatched junction nucleotides: 7. Germline V gene sequence: CDR1 MNHEY, CDR2 SVGAGI. This CDR3 is built from 14 residues. The CDR3 DNA reads TGTGCCAGCAGCTCCCGGGACAGGGGTCCTGAAGCTTTCTTT. Residues: CASSSRDRGPEAFF.

The rearrangement links TRBV27 to TRBJ2-7; D may be TRBD1 (6 bases). CDR1 is MNHEY, CDR2 SMNVEV, per germline (reference sequence). The CDR3 covers 12 residues. The V end was cut by 6 bases, the J end by 5 bases, with 11 bases between. The CDR3 DNA sequence: TGTGCCAGCAGAACAGGGTGGGACGAGCAGTACTTC. Its translation: CASRTGWDEQYF.

The chain combines TRBV18 with TRBJ1-5; TRBD1 aligns across 8 bases. Germline lookup yields CDR1 KGHSH and CDR2 LQKENI. Trimming at V came to 6 bases and at J to 2 bases, leaving 6 bases not matched to a gene. The CDR3 loop spans 15 amino acids. CDR3 sequence reads: CASSQQGGGNQPQHF. The CDR3 nucleotides are TGTGCCAGCTCTCAACAGGGGGGTGGCAATCAGCCCCAGCATTTT. Filled out from reference TRBV18 and TRBJ1-5, the complete variable domain reads NAGVMQNPRHLVRRRGQEARLRCSPMKGHSHVYWYRQLPEEGLKFMVYLQKENIIDESGMPKERFSAEFPKEGPSILRIQQVVRGDSAAYFCASSQQGGGNQPQHFGDGTRLSIL.

The CDR3 region has the DNA TGTGCCAGCAGCCCAGGGTACTTC. It encodes CASSPGYF. This rearrangement joins TRBV7-9 to TRBJ2-7; D remains ambiguous. CDR1 and CDR2 from the germline V gene are SEHNR and FQNEAQ (reference sequence). This CDR3 spans 8 amino acids. V was clipped by 5 bases and J by 12 bases, with 5 bases between them. Full variable domain (outside the CDR3, taken from reference TRBV7-9 and TRBJ2-7): DTGVSQNPRHKITKRGQNVTFRCDPISEHNRLYWYRQTLGQGPEFLTYFQNEAQLEKSRLLSDRFSAERPKGSFSTLEIQRTEQGDSAMYLCASSPGYFGPGTRLTVT.

V gene TRBV7-9 combines with J gene TRBJ1-3; tentative D call: TRBD1 (6 bases). Germline CDR1 and CDR2: SEHNR and FQNEAQ (reference sequence). The ends were cut back, 4 bases at V and 3 bases at J, with 22 bases in the middle. The CDR3 contains 18 residues. CDR3 nucleotides: TGTGCCAGCAGCTCAACTGTATTTGGGGGGGCTTATGGAAACACCATATATTTT. Translated: CASSSTVFGGAYGNTIYF.

The chain joins TRBV6-5 to TRBJ2-5; TRBD1 agrees at 8 bases. The J call may be in error: the DNA end matches TRBJ2-7 better. The CDR3 extends over 14 amino acids. The germline CDR1 and CDR2 sequences are MNHEY and SVGAGI. CDR3 in amino acids: CASSPDREIYEQYF. For the CDR3, the DNA is TGTGCCAGCAGTCCGGACAGGGAGATCTACGAGCAGTACTTC.

The DNA of the CDR3 is TGTGCCAGCAGTCTAACCGGGACAGGGTGGGTGGGCAATCAGCCCCAGCATTTT. This translates into CASSLTGTGWVGNQPQHF. The rearrangement uses TRBV28 and TRBJ1-5, with TRBD1 matching over 9 bases. From germline, CDR1 is MDHEN and CDR2 SYDVKM. Unmatched junction bases numbered 13, after V lost 5 bases and J lost 2 bases. The CDR3 is 18 amino acids.

The J gene is TRBJ2-5, the V gene TRBV5-1; possible D gene TRBD1, 5 bases. The length of the CDR3 is 12 residues. Trimming stripped 0 bases from V and 5 bases from J, with 5 bases between. Germline CDR1 and CDR2: SGHRS and YFSETQ. The CDR3 sequence is CASSLEGETQYF. The DNA of the CDR3 is TGCGCCAGCAGCTTGGAGGGGGAGACCCAGTACTTC. The entire variable domain, with the rest obtained from reference TRBV5-1 and TRBJ2-5, is as follows: KAGVTQTPRYLIKTRGQQVTLSCSPISGHRSVSWYQQTPGQGLQFLFEYFSETQRNKGNFPGRFSGRQFSNSRSEMNVSTLELGDSALYLCASSLEGETQYFGPGTRLLVL.

A word on this clone: The sample carries other DNA sequences with the same CDR3. The J gene is TRBJ1-4, the V gene TRBV4-3; a possible D gene is TRBD1 (5 bases). Trimming took off 4 bases at V and 8 bases at J, with 11 bases between the two ends. In germline, CDR1 is LGHNA, CDR2 YSLEER. This CDR3 comprises 13 residues. The chain's CDR3 is CASSRQGGEKLFF. The CDR3 DNA reads as TGCGCCAGCAGCCGGCAGGGTGGGGAAAAACTGTTTTTT.

The genes are TRBV5-6 and TRBJ2-7; 11 bases fit TRBD1. CDR1 and CDR2 from the germline V gene are SGHDT and YYEEEE. The CDR3 loop spans 14 amino acids. The J segment lost 2 bases and the V segment lost 4 bases, leaving 2 bases of the junction unmatched. The CDR3 DNA reads as TGTGCCAGCAGCACGGGACAGGGGGCCTACGAGCAGTACTTC. It yields the protein CASSTGQGAYEQYF.

This chain uses TRBV10-3 with TRBJ2-5, with TRBD2 matching over 8 bases. The V and J ends lost 7 bases and 5 bases, in that order; junction bases with no gene match: 9. The CDR3 contains 14 residues. In germline, CDR1 is ENHRY, CDR2 SYGVKD. The CDR3 here is CAIKPGGGGETQYF. CDR3 DNA: TGTGCCATCAAGCCGGGGGGCGGGGGGGAGACCCAGTACTTC.

The chain combines TRBV11-3 with TRBJ2-7; 7 nucleotides align to TRBD2. V lost 5 bases and J lost 0; bases outside the gene matches: 4. Germline V gene sequence: CDR1 SGHNT, CDR2 YENEEA. This CDR3 has 14 amino acids. The CDR3 DNA is TGTGCCAGCAGCCCTAGCGGAAGCTCCTACGAGCAGTACTTC. Encoded protein: CASSPSGSSYEQYF.

The chain joins TRBV30 to TRBJ1-4, with 7 nucleotides matching TRBD1. Germline CDR1 reads GTSNPN; CDR2 reads SVGIG (reference sequence). V dropped 4 bases and J dropped 6; count of bases not matched to a gene: 2. This CDR3 contains 12 residues. CDR3 region: CAWNRGDEKLFF. CDR3 DNA: TGTGCCTGGAACAGGGGAGATGAAAAACTGTTTTTT.

This clone was seen a handful of times. This rearrangement joins TRBV7-3 to TRBJ2-5, with D possibly matching TRBD2 (7 bases). This CDR3 contains 15 residues. The germline CDR1 and CDR2 sequences are SGHTA and FQGTGA. The V gene lost 1 base and the J gene lost 4 bases, with 13 bases spanning the gap. CDR3: CASSLRGGPGETQYF. CDR3 sequence (DNA): TGTGCCAGCAGCTTAAGGGGGGGGCCAGGAGAGACCCAGTACTTC.

This clone was detected only once. The chain links TRBV4-2 to TRBJ1-5; maybe TRBD1 (5 bases). Germline CDR1 reads LGHNA; CDR2 reads YNFKEQ. This CDR3 is built from 19 residues. V gave up 4 bases and J gave up 1 base, with 23 bases separating them. The CDR3 region is CASSPLRGTEKLSNQPQHF. The CDR3 DNA follows: TGTGCCAGCAGCCCACTCCGGGGGACCGAAAAACTGAGCAATCAGCCCCAGCATTTT.

The chain links TRBV6-5 to TRBJ2-5; D may be TRBD2 (6 bases). The CDR3 runs 15 residues. V lost 0 bases and J lost 2, with 10 bases in between. Germline V gives CDR1 MNHEY, CDR2 SVGAGI. The chain's CDR3 is CASSYSNAGQETQYF. DNA for the CDR3: TGTGCCAGCAGTTACTCGAATGCGGGACAAGAGACCCAGTACTTC.

The rearrangement joins TRBV5-6 to TRBJ1-3, with D maybe TRBD1 (5 bases). The germline CDR1 and CDR2 sequences are SGHDT and YYEEEE. The V gene lost 3 bases and the J gene lost 7 bases, with 20 bases spanning the gap. The length of the CDR3 is 16 residues. The CDR3 protein is CASSSTPGPGGNTIYF. The CDR3 bases are TGTGCCAGCAGCTCCACTCCGGGGCCGGGGGGGAACACCATATATTTT.

This clone came up once. The chain has TRBV10-2 and TRBJ1-1, with D possibly being TRBD1 (5 bases). V shed 7 bases and J shed 1 base, with 19 bases lying between them. The CDR3 is made up of 16 amino acids. Germline lookup yields CDR1 WSHSY and CDR2 SAAADI. The CDR3 DNA sequence: TGCGCCAGCATAAGGGACTGGGCCAGACGGAACACTGAAGCTTTCTTT. Its protein product is CASIRDWARRNTEAFF.

The J gene is TRBJ2-7, the V gene TRBV11-2; TRBD2 matches 13 bases. V shed 0 bases and J 4 bases; nucleotides not matched to a gene: 9. The CDR3 contains 18 residues. The germline gives CDR1 SGHAT, CDR2 FQNNGV. The CDR3 spells CASSLERTSGSYAYEQYF. The CDR3 nucleotides read TGTGCCAGCAGCTTAGAAAGGACTAGCGGGAGCTATGCTTACGAGCAGTACTTC. Full variable domain (outside the CDR3, taken from reference TRBV11-2 and TRBJ2-7): EAGVAQSPRYKIIEKRQSVAFWCNPISGHATLYWYQQILGQGPKLLIQFQNNGVVDDSQLPKDRFSAERLKGVDSTLKIQPAKLEDSAVYLCASSLERTSGSYAYEQYFGPGTRLTVT.

J is TRBJ2-2 and V is TRBV12-5, with no clear D. The CDR3 totals 14 residues. V lost 2 bases to trimming and J lost 4 bases, with 8 bases between them. Germline CDR1 LGHNT, CDR2 FRNRAP. CDR3 nucleotides: TGTGCTAGTGGTTTGACCTCAGGCACCGGGGAGCTGTTTTTT. Translation: CASGLTSGTGELFF.

The V and J genes are TRBV19 and TRBJ1-5, with 8 bases aligning to TRBD1. Germline V gene lookup returns CDR1 LNHDA and CDR2 SQIVND (reference sequence). The CDR3 spans 14 residues. The trim removed 10 bases at V and 1 base at J, leaving 6 bases unmatched. Written as DNA, the CDR3 is TGTGCCACGTACCGGACAGGGAGCAATCAGCCCCAGCATTTT. It is translated as CATYRTGSNQPQHF.

This clone was counted between two and nine times. Written as DNA, the CDR3 is TGTGCCAGCAGTTTCTCGGACAGGGTTCCTGAAGCTTTCTTT. This codes for CASSFSDRVPEAFF. The chain recombines TRBV6-5 with TRBJ1-1, with TRBD1 matching over 8 bases. Germline CDR1 and CDR2: MNHEY and SVGAGI. This CDR3 spans 14 amino acids. V trimming: 4 bases; J trimming: 6 bases; junction bases outside the gene matches: 7.

V and J are TRBV10-3 and TRBJ1-1, with D hard to call. Per germline, CDR1 ENHRY and CDR2 SYGVKD. The V gene lost 11 bases and the J gene lost 1 base, with 11 bases spanning the gap. The CDR3 extends over 12 amino acids. For the CDR3, the DNA is TGTGCCGTAAGCCGGGAGAACACTGAAGCTTTCTTT. It yields the protein CAVSRENTEAFF.